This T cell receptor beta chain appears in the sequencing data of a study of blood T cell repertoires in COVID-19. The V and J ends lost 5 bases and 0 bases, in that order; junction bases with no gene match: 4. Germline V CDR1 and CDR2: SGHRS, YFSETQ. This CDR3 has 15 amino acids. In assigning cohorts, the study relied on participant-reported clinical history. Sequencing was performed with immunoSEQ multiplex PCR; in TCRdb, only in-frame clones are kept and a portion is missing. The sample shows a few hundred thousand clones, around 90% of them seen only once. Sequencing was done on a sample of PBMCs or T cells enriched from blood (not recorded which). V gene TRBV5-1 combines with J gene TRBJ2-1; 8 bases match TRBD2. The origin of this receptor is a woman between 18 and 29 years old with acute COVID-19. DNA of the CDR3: TGCGCCAGCAGGCGGGAGGCGAGCTCCTACAATGAGCAGTTCTTC. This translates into CASRREASSYNEQFF.